This TCR beta chain was documented in a study of blood T cell repertoires in COVID-19. Whole-study context: Nucleic acid was either cDNA or gDNA, and it came from T cells, B-cell-depleted T cells, or PBMCs.

The germline gives CDR1 MNHEY, CDR2 SVGAGI. V lost 6 bases and J lost 5, with 15 bases in between. The CDR3 is 14 amino acids. As handled by the study authors: Reference gene primer amplification gave estimated nucleated cell counts. The assay was immunoSEQ multiplex PCR, and TCRdb's table has in-frame clones only and misses some. That table gives V, J and clone size, and the DNA gave D and trimming. The sample has 25,000 to 35,000 clones, about 90% seen once. This chain uses TRBV6-5 with TRBJ2-3, with a possible D match to TRBD1 (5 bases). The sequencing input was peripheral blood. This receptor was identified in a human donor with active COVID-19. The donor label of this sample is uncertain. The CDR3 DNA sequence: TGTGCCAGCAGACAAAATTTCCAGGGAGATACGCAGTATTTT. The encoded protein is CASRQNFQGDTQYF.